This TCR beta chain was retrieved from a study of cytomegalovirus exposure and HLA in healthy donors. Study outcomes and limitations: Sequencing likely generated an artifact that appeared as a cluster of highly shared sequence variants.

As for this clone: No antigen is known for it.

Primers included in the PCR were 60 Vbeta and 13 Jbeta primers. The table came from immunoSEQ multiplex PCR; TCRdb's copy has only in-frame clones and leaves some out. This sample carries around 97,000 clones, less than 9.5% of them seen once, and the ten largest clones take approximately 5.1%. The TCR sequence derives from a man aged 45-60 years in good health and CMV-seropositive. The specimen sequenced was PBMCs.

CDR3 nucleotides: TGTGCCAGCAGGAGGGAGGGGTCCGAGCAGTACTTC. The encoded protein is CASRREGSEQYF. The V and J genes are TRBV2 and TRBJ2-7, with 7 nucleotides matching TRBD2. The germline V gene encodes CDR1 SNHLY and CDR2 FYNNEI. This CDR3 spans 12 amino acids. The ends lost 6 bases at V and 6 bases at J; junction bases unmatched: 5.